This TCR beta chain derives from a study of shared clonotypes between healthy human individuals (dated by TCRdb to 2018 to 2021). Describing the broader study: The cohort comprised two women and a few men aged 18 to 49 years. Per donor, three plates each were used for CD4 naive and CD4 memory, two for CD8 naive, and one for CD8 memory. To estimate repertoire size and how much clonotype sharing occurs between individuals, the study deeply sequenced the blood TCR repertoires of 5 or 6 healthy adults. To increase sequencing depth and limit assay-specific biases, different laboratories used diverse techniques to prepare libraries and sequence TCR repertoires. Each donor's leukapheresis produced roughly between about 0.9 and 9.5 billion PBMCs. The full study reports these points: Based on pairwise subsampling, the degree of clonotype sharing among donors was expected to be affected by sequencing depth. Incomplete sequencing was indicated by rarefaction of sorted-subset datasets, despite the large sequencing depth. Larger estimated clonotype richness was generally found for naive subsets than for memory subsets. Higher generation probabilities were observed for clonotypes shared by all four sorted-subset donors than for non-shared clonotypes. The small number of donors limited the genetic and exposure-history diversity represented. Only blood was sampled, and tissue TCR repertoires likely differ from those in blood. Roughly 5% of naive CD4, around 3.5% of naive CD8, approximately 2.2% of memory CD4, and approximately 0.4% of memory CD8 clonotypes were shared across several donors.

The donors were healthy, HIV-negative adults who had no recently reported acute infections or vaccinations. Only Caucasian adults living in Nashville, Tennessee, USA were represented among the donors. CD4+ T cells were enriched through magnetic negative selection, after which naive cells were positively selected on CD45RA and the remaining negative fraction served as the memory subset. After blood collection by leukapheresis, PBMCs were isolated using Ficoll-Histopaque density gradient centrifugation and then cryopreserved in the vapor phase of liquid nitrogen. Purity and quantity of every magnetically sorted T cell population were checked by analytical flow cytometry. Genomic DNA was isolated from each sorted fraction and quantified by UV absorbance on a Nanodrop 2000c. This clone was observed a single time. Its target antigen remains unknown. There are no base qualities to consult, and no much larger clone falls within one base.

Using the deep immunoSEQ assay, TCR CDR3 regions were amplified from genomic DNA by multiplex PCR. For each cell subset, the extracted genomic DNA was distributed evenly across all wells of several immunoSEQ 96-well plates, and each plate served as one replicate. For sorted subsets, about 0.2 ug genomic DNA, equal to tens of thousands of T cell genomes, was loaded into each replicate PCR. Purified libraries were measured with a Qubit 3.0 fluorometer, size-checked on a Bioanalyzer 2100, and measured again with the KAPA Library Quantification kit. Each immunoSEQ 96-well plate was sequenced on its own single-read 150-cycle Illumina NextSeq 550 flow cell. On the authors' methods: Because the immunoSEQ output included only junctional sequences and no quality scores, the filtering could not be the same as the filtering used for full-length reads. Sequences were annotated with PyIR, a Python wrapper for IgBLAST v1.9, using IMGT germline references to assign V/J genes and CDR3. Reads with weak V/J assignments (E-value above 1e-6), missing CDR3, stop codons, out-of-frame junctions, or ambiguous translated residues were removed. V3J clonotypes were defined as sequences sharing an identical inferred V gene, J gene, and CDR3 amino acid sequence. To compute the percentage overlap between repertoires, the number of shared unique clonotypes was divided by the size of the smaller repertoire. Three approaches were used to assess repertoire richness: RTK rarefaction, the Chao1 estimator, and Recon v2.1 estimates of unobserved clonotypes. Generation probabilities were computed with OLGA for all TCRbeta clonotypes obtained by the gDNA method from several donors. As stored in TCRdb, this immuneACCESS dataset retains in-frame rearrangements with V and J assigned. A fraction of the clones does not appear; measured against another copy, unresolved V genes explain less than half of the discrepancy, and the remainder lacks a known reason. The V and J calls and the clone size are those of that table, but D and trimming were determined from the DNA. This sample gives about 520,000 clones in total; approximately 95% of them show up just once. About 0.064% of the sample is in the top ten clones.

Including the terminal cysteine and phenylalanine, the CDR3 comprises 14 residues. Of the read, only the CDR3 DNA is kept; its 42 bases are in frame from base 1. V drops 2 bases and J drops 4 bases, leaving 9 bases in between. Per the germline V gene (reference sequence), LNHDA is the CDR1 and SQIVND is the CDR2. The sequenced sample was naive CD4+ T cells sorted from blood. This sample's cell subset or site label indicates: CD45RA+ positively selected. This clonotype was sampled from a woman under 40 in good health. The chain links TRBV19 with TRBJ1-5; TRBD1 is a weak D gene call, 6 bases matching. The base sequence is TGTGCCAGTAGTATAAGGACAGCTAATCAGCCCCAGCATTTT. Its coded protein is CASSIRTANQPQHF.